These 27 T cell receptor beta chains came from one sample sequenced in a study of T-cell memory formation after mild COVID-19. TCRdb reprocessed the 5' RACE reads with MiXCR, giving one entry per CDR3 protein. The sample carries 95,000 to 120,000 distinct CDR3 sequences, over 15% recorded once. What was sequenced was PBMCs or a T cell subset sorted from them (not recorded which). These receptors all come from a man in his late teens or twenties who had mild COVID-19 (a few samples of this study predate the infection). Cell type and time point are not known.

The chain employs TRBV12-3 or TRBV12-4 and TRBJ2-3, with D possibly matching TRBD2 (7 bases). V was clipped by 5 bases and J by 4 bases, with 13 bases between them. The CDR3 consists of 14 residues. The CDR3 loop reads CASSPTGRADTQYF. The CDR3 nucleotides read TGTGCCAGCAGTCCCACAGGGAGGGCAGATACGCAGTATTTT.

This clonotype was picked up a small number of times. The CDR3 region has the DNA TGTGCCAGCAGTGAGCACGGCGGGGCGAGAGATACGCAGTATTTT. Translation: CASSEHGGARDTQYF. The chain combines TRBV25-1 with TRBJ2-3; D is possibly TRBD2 (6 bases). The CDR3 sequence is 15 residues long. Per the germline V gene, CDR1 is MGHDK and CDR2 is SYGVNS. V was cut by 3 bases and J by 5 bases, with 15 bases left in between.

The chain combines TRBV30 with TRBJ1-5, with D perhaps TRBD1 (5 bases). Germline values: CDR1 GTSNPN, CDR2 SVGIG (reference sequence). Trimming shortened V by 4 bases and J by 4 bases, and 14 bases separated the two germline ends. The CDR3 length is 14 residues. The CDR3 DNA sequence: TGTGCCTGGAACGGGGCAGCCAAAAATCAGCCCCAGCATTTT. Encoded protein: CAWNGAAKNQPQHF.

This clonotype was seen ten or more times. This chain links TRBV7-2 with TRBJ1-5; D might be TRBD1 (6 bases). This CDR3 comprises 13 residues. Germline CDR1 is SGHTA and CDR2 is FQGNSA. V was pared by 5 bases and J by 11 bases, with 16 bases between. As DNA, the CDR3 is TGTGCCAGCAGCGTAAGGGGGGATCAAGCCCAGCATTTT. It specifies CASSVRGDQAQHF.

This clonotype was observed a few times. The chain has TRBV6-6 and TRBJ2-7; the match to TRBD1 covers 11 bases. Germline CDR1 is MNHNY and CDR2 is SVGAGI (reference sequence). The V and J ends lost 5 bases and 2 bases, in that order; junction bases with no gene match: 14. The CDR3 sequence is 18 residues long. The CDR3 coding sequence is TGTGCCAGCAGTGCTGGGACCCTCCGGGACAGGGGGGCCTACGAGCAGTACTTC. It is translated as CASSAGTLRDRGAYEQYF.

This clonotype was found many times. This chain uses TRBV12-3 or TRBV12-4 with TRBJ2-3; TRBD2 is a possible D gene (6 bases). The V and J ends lost 6 bases and 3 bases respectively, with 16 bases between them. The CDR3 has 15 residues. The chain's CDR3 is CASSPPRGRTDTQYF. CDR3 bases: TGTGCCAGCAGCCCCCCGCGGGGACGTACAGATACGCAGTATTTT.

The chain employs TRBV11-2 and TRBJ1-5; TRBD1 is a possible D gene (5 bases). The CDR3 runs to 13 residues. Trimming left V 7 bases short and J 10 bases short, with 17 bases between. Germline V gives CDR1 SGHAT, CDR2 FQNNGV. As DNA, the CDR3 is TGTGCCAGCAACCCGACCCAAACAGGCCCCCAGCATTTT. Protein sequence: CASNPTQTGPQHF.

This clonotype was picked up a small number of times. This chain joins TRBV29-1 and TRBJ1-2; D not resolved. There are 13 residues in the CDR3. The ends were cut back, 3 bases at V and 11 bases at J, with 19 bases in the middle. Germline CDR1 and CDR2: SQVTM and ANQGSEA. CDR3 amino acids: CSVEVTPISGYTF. CDR3 DNA: TGCAGCGTTGAGGTGACCCCTATTTCTGGTTACACCTTC.

This clonotype occurred a few times. The chain couples TRBV18 to TRBJ1-1, with TRBD1 as a possible D gene (5 bases). CDR1 KGHSH and CDR2 LQKENI come from the germline V gene. V was pared by 3 bases and J by 4 bases, with 18 bases between. The CDR3 is made up of 16 amino acids. The CDR3 nucleotides are TGTGCCAGCTCACCCCCCGGCGGGGGGGGAGGCACTGAAGCTTTCTTT. Translated, it gives CASSPPGGGGGTEAFF.

V gene TRBV9 combines with J gene TRBJ1-6, with D uncertain. V gave up 0 bases and J gave up 10 bases, with 14 bases separating them. CDR1 and CDR2 from the germline V gene are SGDLS and YYNGEE. This CDR3 is built from 15 residues. The CDR3 nucleotides are TGTGCCAGCAGCGTAGAGGAGGGTTGGAGATCACCCCTCCACTTT. Translation: CASSVEEGWRSPLHF.

The J gene is TRBJ1-4, the V gene TRBV15; TRBD1 agrees at 7 bases. The trim removed 8 bases at V and 4 bases at J, leaving 13 bases unmatched. CDR1 and CDR2 (germline): LNHNV, YYDKDF (reference sequence). The length of the CDR3 is 16 residues. The CDR3 sequence: CATQPGQSTLNEKLFF. The CDR3 DNA reads as TGTGCCACCCAACCGGGACAGTCAACCCTTAATGAAAAACTGTTTTTT.

This clonotype was counted only a few times. V and J are TRBV11-2 and TRBJ2-3, with 11 bases aligning to TRBD2. This CDR3 comprises 14 residues. Trimming cost V 6 bases and J 7 bases; bases outside gene matches: 6. The germline V gene encodes CDR1 SGHAT and CDR2 FQNNGV. This chain's CDR3 is CASRRLAGRYTQYF. CDR3 sequence (DNA): TGTGCCAGCAGGCGACTAGCGGGGCGCTATACGCAGTATTTT.

The gene calls are TRBV20-1 and TRBJ2-5, with 9 bases fitting TRBD2. The CDR3 length is 14 residues. From germline, CDR1 is DFQATT and CDR2 SNEGSKA (reference sequence). The V gene end was trimmed by 3 bases and the J gene end by 5 bases; junction bases not matched to a gene: 7. The CDR3 sequence: CSASRVAGVETQYF. The CDR3 region has the DNA TGCAGTGCTAGTAGGGTAGCGGGGGTGGAGACCCAGTACTTC.

The genes are TRBV7-3 and TRBJ2-3; TRBD1 might be the D (7 bases). The CDR3 extends over 16 amino acids. Trimming stripped 5 bases from V and 2 bases from J, with 17 bases between. The germline CDR1 and CDR2 sequences are SGHTA and FQGTGA. CDR3 sequence: CASSPGGQKVTDTQYF. CDR3 in DNA: TGTGCCAGCAGCCCCGGGGGACAGAAGGTCACAGATACGCAGTATTTT.

This chain connects TRBV7-9 to TRBJ1-1, with D possibly being TRBD1 (6 bases). V was pared by 5 bases and J by 11 bases, with 21 bases between. CDR1 is SEHNR and CDR2 is FQNEAQ in the germline V gene (reference sequence). The CDR3 totals 14 residues. The CDR3 spells CASSPPPGAPWAFF. The CDR3 coding sequence is TGTGCCAGCAGCCCACCCCCGGGGGCCCCTTGGGCTTTCTTT.

The genes are TRBV30 and TRBJ1-1; D unresolved. Germline-derived CDR1 and CDR2 are GTSNPN and SVGIG (reference sequence). The ends were cut back, 5 bases at V and 5 bases at J, with 9 bases in the middle. This CDR3 has 11 amino acids. The CDR3 bases are TGTGCCTGGCATGGTAGTACTGAAGCTTTCTTT. Residues: CAWHGSTEAFF.

V is TRBV7-2 and J is TRBJ2-7; D might be TRBD2 (5 bases). The length of the CDR3 is 16 residues. Germline values: CDR1 SGHTA, CDR2 FQGNSA. V was cut by 5 bases and J by 0 bases, with 17 bases left in between. The DNA for the CDR3 is TGTGCCAGCAGCCTCCTAGGACTTGGGGTCTCCTACGAGCAGTACTTC. Its protein product is CASSLLGLGVSYEQYF.

The chain uses TRBV27 and TRBJ1-1; a possible D gene is TRBD1 (5 bases). The CDR3 loop spans 13 amino acids. Between the trimmed V and J ends, which lost 4 bases and 11 bases, there was a span of 17 bases. In germline, CDR1 is MNHEY, CDR2 SMNVEV (reference sequence). In DNA form, the CDR3 reads TGTGCCAGCAGTTGGGACCCCGGCAGAAAGGCTTTCTTT. Its translation is CASSWDPGRKAFF.

This clonotype was counted many times. V gene TRBV5-6 combines with J gene TRBJ2-5; no clear D gene. This CDR3 has 15 amino acids. Trimming took 0 bases from V and 6 from J, leaving 15 bases between them. Germline V gene lookup returns CDR1 SGHDT and CDR2 YYEEEE. In DNA, the CDR3 is TGTGCCAGCAGCTTGGTATCAGCCGTGTGGCAGACCCAGTACTTC. This sequence encodes CASSLVSAVWQTQYF.

V gene TRBV7-9 combines with J gene TRBJ1-4; 7 nucleotides line up with TRBD1. The length of the CDR3 is 15 residues. V was clipped by 4 bases and J by 8 bases; unmatched bases: 10. CDR1 and CDR2 (germline): SEHNR, FQNEAQ (reference sequence). CDR3 amino acids: CASSSLGGLFEKLFF. CDR3 in DNA: TGTGCCAGCAGCTCACTAGGGGGCCTGTTCGAAAAACTGTTTTTT.

CDR3 DNA: TGCAGTGCTAGCGGGGGGGGACAGATGAACACTGAAGCTTTCTTT. Its translation: CSASGGGQMNTEAFF. The V call is TRBV20-1, the J call TRBJ1-1; TRBD1 agrees at 7 bases. CDR3 length equals 15 residues. V lost 3 bases and J lost 0; bases outside the gene matches: 7. Germline V CDR1 and CDR2: DFQATT, SNEGSKA (reference sequence).

The chain carries TRBV7-9 and TRBJ1-1; no clear D gene. Germline loops: CDR1 SEHNR, CDR2 FQNEAQ (reference sequence). CDR3 length equals 14 residues. Trimming took 1 base from V and 1 from J, leaving 7 bases between them. Written as DNA, the CDR3 is TGTGCCAGCAGCTTAGGGCACACGAACACTGAAGCTTTCTTT. This sequence encodes CASSLGHTNTEAFF.

This clonotype has more than one count but fewer than ten. V usage is TRBV6-6 and J usage is TRBJ2-1; D is possibly TRBD2 (5 bases). The CDR3 runs to 17 residues. The germline CDR1 and CDR2 sequences are MNHNY and SVGAGI (reference sequence). V was clipped by 2 bases and J by 4 bases, with 18 bases between them. CDR3 region: CASSYGYSGYGYNEQFF. CDR3 bases: TGTGCCAGCAGTTACGGGTATTCGGGATACGGGTACAATGAGCAGTTCTTC.

This chain uses TRBV6-5 with TRBJ2-7; D gene ambiguous. CDR3 length: 12 residues. Germline lookup yields CDR1 MNHEY and CDR2 SVGAGI. Trimming cost V 2 bases and J 5 bases, with 7 bases left between them. The CDR3 DNA reads as TGTGCCAGCAGTTACCGGGCAGACGAGCAGTACGTC. Translating it yields CASSYRADEQYV.

This clonotype was detected many times. The chain combines TRBV20-1 with TRBJ2-3, with D hard to call. CDR3 length: 13 residues. Trimming stripped 7 bases from V and 0 bases from J, with 11 bases between. Germline values: CDR1 DFQATT, CDR2 SNEGSKA (reference sequence). CDR3 sequence reads: CSGSESSTDTQYF. CDR3 coding DNA: TGCAGTGGTTCGGAGTCAAGCACAGATACGCAGTATTTT.

This clonotype has more than one count but fewer than ten. The chain is built from TRBV4-1 and TRBJ1-2; D might be TRBD1 (5 bases). Germline CDR1 is MGHRA and CDR2 is YSYEKL. With 2 bases removed from V and 10 bases from J, the gap between germline ends came to 8 bases. This CDR3 comprises 11 residues. CDR3 sequence (DNA): TGCGCCAGCAGCCAAAGGGACGTCTACACCTTC. The encoded protein is CASSQRDVYTF.

The table lists this clonotype with a count of one. The genes are TRBV7-8 and TRBJ1-3; 8 bases are shared with TRBD1. Looked up from germline, CDR1 is SGHVS and CDR2 is FQNEAQ. Trimming took 5 bases from V and 0 from J; bases not matched to a gene: 6. This CDR3 spans 16 amino acids. Here the CDR3 reads CASSRDRPRSGNTIYF. In DNA, the CDR3 is TGTGCCAGCAGCCGGGACAGGCCTCGCTCTGGAAACACCATATATTTT.